This T cell receptor (beta chain) derives from a study of CD8 T cells in ankylosing spondylitis (dated by TCRdb to the late 2010s). Describing the broader study: The study set out to find disease-linked TCR variants by profiling T cell receptor beta repertoires in ankylosing spondylitis patients and healthy donors. The full study cohort was made up of about 24 ankylosing spondylitis patients and around 100 healthy donors. Peripheral blood samples were taken, and synovial fluid was additionally collected from ankylosing spondylitis patients.

The data were produced on an Illumina HiSeq 2500. Quantitative 5'-RACE with molecular barcodes was used to prepare TCR beta libraries. On the authors' methods: Disease-linked TCR variants were identified with a new computational method built on a probabilistic model of VDJ rearrangement. TCRdb trimmed the raw reads at Q25, called clones with MiXCR and kept productive beta chains. Rows matching on CDR3 protein sequence are summarized as one entry with the most common DNA and genes. TCRdb's processing, not the study's, gives the V and J calls here. Across this sample there are approximately 350,000 distinct CDR3 sequences, with about 14% seen only once. About 1% of the sample rests with the top ten. The CDR3, from cysteine to phenylalanine, totals 16 residues. Kept here is only the CDR3 DNA, which spans 48 bases and is read in frame from base 1. At the junction V is shortened by 6 bases and J by 15 bases; bases outside the gene matches: 17.

The sample holds a few counts of this clonotype. It has no known antigen specificity. Base qualities were left out, and no much larger clone turns up one base away. Here is what the overall study found, with its caveats: Some motif variants had previously been reported in the synovial fluid and blood of reactive arthritis patients, which suggests shared mechanisms of disease initiation. Blood from ankylosing spondylitis patients appeared to be characterized by a TCR beta motif composed of under ten highly homologous amino acid variants. The disease-linked clones showed a CD8+ phenotype and occurred at relatively low frequencies in peripheral blood. The disease-linked clones were reported as significantly enriched in matched synovial fluid samples from ankylosing spondylitis patients.

Sequencing was carried out using blood, either unsorted or a sorted T cell fraction (not recorded which). This sequence was found in a male donor with ankylosing spondylitis or in good health (not recorded which). The chain was built from TRBV12-3 or TRBV12-4 and TRBJ2-1; 13 middle bases align to TRBD2. The nucleotide sequence is given as TGTGCCAGCAGCCCATACTCGACTAGCGGGGGGCTTCAACGGTTCTTC. It codes for CASSPYSTSGGLQRFF.